This T cell receptor (beta chain) was sequenced for a study of blood T cell repertoires in COVID-19. Repertoires were generated with immunoSEQ multiplex PCR, while TCRdb's copy carries only in-frame clones and drops some. The table has around 61,000 clones, approximately 89% seen once. The CDR3 has 16 residues. The germline V gene has CDR1 GTSNPN and CDR2 SVGIG (reference sequence). Trimming at V came to 3 bases and at J to 1 base, leaving 9 bases not matched to a gene. Sequencing was done on a sample of peripheral blood. The clonotype originates from a man aged 60 to 69 with acute or convalescent COVID-19. The V call is TRBV30, the J call TRBJ1-1; 9 bases match TRBD1. The CDR3 region is CAWSGTGKIRNTEAFF. In DNA form, the CDR3 reads TGTGCCTGGAGCGGGACAGGGAAAATTCGGAACACTGAAGCTTTCTTT. Full variable domain (missing parts from reference TRBV30 and TRBJ1-1): SQTIHQWPATLVQPVGSPLSLECTVEGTSNPNLYWYRQAAGRGLQLLFYSVGIGQISSEVPQNLSASRPQDRQFILSSKKLLLSDSGFYLCAWSGTGKIRNTEAFFGQGTRLTVV.